These 15 T cell receptor beta chains came from one sample sequenced in a study of shared clonotypes between healthy human individuals. Sequenced by immunoSEQ multiplex PCR; TCRdb stores in-frame clones only, minus some. The table lists roughly 1.4 million clones, around 98.5% of them singletons. The specimen sequenced was naive CD4+ T cells sorted from blood. Noted subset: CD45RA+ positively selected. The receptors were sampled from a man under 40 in good health.

This chain joins TRBV11-2 and TRBJ2-7; D possibly uses TRBD1 or TRBD2 (5 bases each). Trimming removed 1 base at V and 2 bases at J, with 12 bases between. This CDR3 is 15 amino acids long. The germline V gene encodes CDR1 SGHAT and CDR2 FQNNGV. CDR3 sequence reads: CASSLGSGRPYEQYF. The CDR3 DNA reads TGTGCCAGCAGCTTAGGGTCAGGGAGACCCTACGAGCAGTACTTC.

V and J are TRBV6-1 and TRBJ2-7; 12 bases are a match to TRBD2. V lost 1 base, J lost 3 bases, and 10 bases stayed unmatched. The length of the CDR3 is 18 residues. Germline lookup yields CDR1 MNHNS and CDR2 SASEGT. The CDR3 here is CASSEGGLAGITLYEQYF. The CDR3 DNA reads TGTGCCAGCAGTGAAGGGGGACTAGCGGGTATCACCCTCTACGAGCAGTACTTC.

A note on this clone: Other nucleotide sequences from this sample produce the same CDR3. This chain uses TRBV5-1 with TRBJ1-1, with D uncertain. The germline V and J ends were trimmed by 2 bases and 0 bases, with 5 bases remaining between them. The CDR3 is 13 residues long. CDR1 and CDR2 from the germline V gene are SGHRS and YFSETQ. The CDR3 sequence: CASSLIVNTEAFF. The CDR3 nucleotides are TGCGCCAGCAGCTTAATAGTGAACACTGAAGCTTTCTTT.

The DNA of the CDR3 is TGTGCCAGCAGCTTAGTGTCGGCGGGAGGGGTCAATGAGCAGTTCTTC. Its protein is CASSLVSAGGVNEQFF. This chain joins TRBV7-2 and TRBJ2-1; TRBD2 aligns across 9 bases. Trimming at V came to 1 base and at J to 6 bases, leaving 7 bases not matched to a gene. Germline V gene data show CDR1 as SGHTA and CDR2 as FQGNSA. The CDR3 length is 16 residues.

The chain combines TRBV11-2 with TRBJ2-7, with unresolved D. The CDR3 has 13 residues. V was trimmed by 3 bases and J by 1 base, leaving 7 bases between them. Germline lookup yields CDR1 SGHAT and CDR2 FQNNGV. CDR3 nucleotides: TGTGCCAGCAGCTTCCCTGCTTCCTACGAGCAGTACTTC. Protein product: CASSFPASYEQYF. The variable domain in full, completed from reference TRBV11-2 and TRBJ2-7, reads EAGVAQSPRYKIIEKRQSVAFWCNPISGHATLYWYQQILGQGPKLLIQFQNNGVVDDSQLPKDRFSAERLKGVDSTLKIQPAKLEDSAVYLCASSFPASYEQYFGPGTRLTVT.

V usage is TRBV29-1 and J usage is TRBJ2-5, with TRBD2 matching 8 bases. V shed 7 bases and J 9 bases; nucleotides not matched to a gene: 16. The CDR3 is 14 amino acids. Per the germline V gene, CDR1 is SQVTM and CDR2 is ANQGSEA. CDR3: CSAEGSGAVRAQYF. CDR3 coding DNA: TGCAGCGCTGAGGGTAGCGGGGCCGTACGGGCCCAGTACTTC.

The V call is TRBV19, the J call TRBJ2-1; 12 positions agree with TRBD2. V shed 4 bases and J 4 bases; nucleotides not matched to a gene: 8. Germline assignment: CDR1 LNHDA and CDR2 SQIVND (reference sequence). The CDR3 covers 17 residues. This chain's CDR3 is CASSTTPTSGSYNEQFF. CDR3 nucleotide sequence: TGTGCCAGTAGTACTACCCCGACTAGCGGGAGTTACAATGAGCAGTTCTTC. The variable domain in full, completed from reference TRBV19 and TRBJ2-1, reads DGGITQSPKYLFRKEGQNVTLSCEQNLNHDAMYWYRQDPGQGLRLIYYSQIVNDFQKGDIAEGYSVSREKKESFPLTVTSAQKNPTAFYLCASSTTPTSGSYNEQFFGPGTRLTVL.

This rearrangement joins TRBV11-3 to TRBJ1-5; D not certain. CDR1 is SGHNT and CDR2 is YENEEA in the germline V gene. The CDR3 loop spans 15 amino acids. The V gene lost 7 bases and the J gene lost 2 bases, with 15 bases spanning the gap. CDR3 region: CASTSVRQGNQPQHF. CDR3 nucleotide sequence: TGTGCCAGCACGTCGGTTCGGCAGGGCAATCAGCCCCAGCATTTT.

The chain joins TRBV19 to TRBJ1-5; D call uncertain. This CDR3 has 18 residues. V shed 3 bases and J shed 4 bases, with 22 bases lying between them. Germline CDR1 is LNHDA and CDR2 is SQIVND (reference sequence). CDR3 sequence reads: CASSIRGGSTERNQPQHF. In DNA form, the CDR3 reads TGTGCCAGTAGTATCCGCGGAGGGTCTACAGAGAGGAATCAGCCCCAGCATTTT.

V is TRBV20-1 and J is TRBJ2-7; D gene unclear. V shed 2 bases and J shed 5 bases, with 4 bases lying between them. The CDR3 loop spans 10 amino acids. CDR1 and CDR2 (germline): DFQATT, SNEGSKA (reference sequence). The CDR3 here is CSARSHEQYF. The CDR3 DNA reads TGCAGTGCTAGATCCCACGAGCAGTACTTC.

CDR3 residues: CASIGPGYSYEQYF. The CDR3 DNA is TGTGCCAGCATTGGCCCGGGGTACTCCTACGAGCAGTACTTC. The gene calls are TRBV25-1 and TRBJ2-7, with a possible D match to TRBD2 (5 bases). Germline CDR1 and CDR2: MGHDK and SYGVNS. V was pared by 7 bases and J by 0 bases, with 13 bases between. This CDR3 has 14 amino acids.

The chain employs TRBV19 and TRBJ1-1, with no clear D. CDR3 size: 13 residues. Trimming stripped 8 bases from V and 1 base from J, with 11 bases between. Germline CDR1 is LNHDA and CDR2 is SQIVND (reference sequence). For the CDR3, the DNA is TGTGCCAGTTTAGGACGTTGGAACACTGAAGCTTTCTTT. Protein: CASLGRWNTEAFF.

V and J are TRBV7-8 and TRBJ2-5; the match to TRBD1 covers 9 bases. The V gene's germline CDR1 is SGHVS and CDR2 FQNEAQ. V lost 5 bases to trimming and J lost 4 bases; unmatched junction nucleotides: 5. The CDR3 has 14 residues. DNA for the CDR3: TGTGCCAGCAGCACAACGACAGGGGGAGAGACCCAGTACTTC. Translated, it gives CASSTTTGGETQYF.

The rearrangement uses TRBV18 and TRBJ2-3; D is perhaps TRBD1 (5 bases). The CDR3 covers 18 residues. Trimming took 1 base from V and 0 from J, leaving 17 bases between them. Germline CDR1 is KGHSH and CDR2 is LQKENI. The CDR3 nucleotides are TGTGCCAGCTCACCACTTTCCCGACAGACAACTAGCACAGATACGCAGTATTTT. Translation: CASSPLSRQTTSTDTQYF.

This clone was seen just once. V and J are TRBV19 and TRBJ1-2; D gene unclear. Trimming removed 4 bases from V and 5 bases from J, with 14 bases in between. Germline V gives CDR1 LNHDA, CDR2 SQIVND (reference sequence). This CDR3 has 14 residues. As DNA, the CDR3 is TGTGCCAGTAGTACCCTGGAAGGGAGATATGGCTACACCTTC. Translated, it gives CASSTLEGRYGYTF.